This passage covers 29 T cell receptor beta chains from one sample sequenced in a study of T-cell reconstitution after alpha-beta-depleted transplantation in children. During its preparation, the TCRbeta library received unique molecular identifiers. TCRdb re-called the PCR reads with MiXCR, one entry per CDR3 protein. The sample holds hundreds of thousands of distinct CDR3 sequences; 16% are singletons and the top ten take about 1.1%. The sample consisted of PBMCs from the stem cell graft donor, taken from the stem cell graft. These receptors all come from a human donor who donated a stem cell graft to a child with acute myeloid leukemia.

The chain carries TRBV25-1 and TRBJ1-4; the D is unclear. The V end was cut by 2 bases, the J end by 8 bases, with 6 bases between. The germline V gene has CDR1 MGHDK and CDR2 SYGVNS. This CDR3 has 12 amino acids. In nucleotides, the CDR3 is TGTGCCAGCAGTGAAGGTTACGAAAAACTGTTTTTT. The encoded protein is CASSEGYEKLFF.

This clonotype was seen many times. V gene TRBV5-1 combines with J gene TRBJ2-7; 8 bases align to TRBD1. The CDR3 has 13 amino acids. The germline V gene encodes CDR1 SGHRS and CDR2 YFSETQ. V was pared by 3 bases and J by 3 bases, with 2 bases of the junction left unmatched. DNA of the CDR3: TGCGCCAGCAGCTACGGACAGGGCTACGAGCAGTACGTC. Protein product: CASSYGQGYEQYV.

This clonotype was seen at least ten times. V and J are TRBV20-1 and TRBJ2-3, with D perhaps TRBD1 or TRBD2 (5 bases each). Trimming removed 6 bases from V and 0 bases from J, with 16 bases in between. The CDR3 sequence is 15 residues long. Germline loops: CDR1 DFQATT, CDR2 SNEGSKA (reference sequence). The CDR3 here is CSARSGTPSTDTQYF. In DNA form, the CDR3 reads TGCAGTGCCCGCTCGGGGACGCCTAGCACAGATACGCAGTATTTT.

This clonotype was counted many times. V gene TRBV6-5 combines with J gene TRBJ1-1, with D unresolved. Trimming took 6 bases from V and 3 from J, leaving 17 bases between them. The CDR3 is 15 residues long. Germline CDR1 is MNHEY and CDR2 is SVGAGI. The CDR3 DNA is TGTGCCAGCAGCGGAGACCGCTTAGATGACACTGAAGCTTTCTTT. Translation gives CASSGDRLDDTEAFF.

The table lists this clonotype with a few counts. J is TRBJ1-5 and V is TRBV27, with D hard to call. The CDR3 spans 14 residues. The ends were cut back, 3 bases at V and 9 bases at J, with 15 bases in the middle. Germline V gives CDR1 MNHEY, CDR2 SMNVEV (reference sequence). CDR3 in DNA: TGTGCCAGCAGTTTGGCTGGGAGGACTCGGCCCCAGCATTTT. It codes for CASSLAGRTRPQHF.

In this sample, this clonotype turned up many times. This chain links TRBV7-2 with TRBJ2-4; tentative D call: TRBD2 (6 bases). With 3 bases removed from V and 15 bases from J, the gap between germline ends came to 15 bases. This CDR3 comprises 12 residues. CDR1 SGHTA and CDR2 FQGNSA come from the germline V gene. CDR3 DNA: TGTGCCAGCAGCTTTTCTGGGGGGAATAGGTACTTC. Translated: CASSFSGGNRYF.

This sequence joins TRBV5-1 and TRBJ1-1; D is unresolved. Trimming shortened V by 5 bases and J by 0 bases, and 14 bases separated the two germline ends. Germline-derived CDR1 and CDR2 are SGHRS and YFSETQ. This CDR3 comprises 15 residues. DNA of the CDR3: TGCGCCAGCAGACGTGCTGGGCGGATGAACACTGAAGCTTTCTTT. This encodes CASRRAGRMNTEAFF.

The J gene is TRBJ1-4, the V gene TRBV7-9; D gene unclear. Germline values: CDR1 SEHNR, CDR2 FQNEAQ (reference sequence). CDR3 length: 13 residues. Between the trimmed V and J ends, which lost 5 bases and 12 bases, there was a span of 16 bases. The CDR3 sequence is CASSPHSAEELFF. In nucleotides, the CDR3 is TGTGCCAGCAGCCCTCATTCCGCCGAGGAACTGTTTTTT.

The table lists this clonotype with a few counts. The chain joins TRBV12-3 or TRBV12-4 to TRBJ2-2; 8 nucleotides align to TRBD1. This CDR3 is built from 14 residues. J was trimmed by 2 bases and V by 8 bases; bases with no gene match: 4. This CDR3 reads CASWQGANTGELFF. The CDR3 bases are TGTGCCAGCTGGCAGGGGGCAAACACCGGGGAGCTGTTTTTT.

This clonotype has ten or more counts. J is TRBJ2-5 and V is TRBV7-3; D perhaps matches TRBD2 (7 bases). V was trimmed by 4 bases and J by 9 bases, leaving 18 bases between them. The germline gives CDR1 SGHTA, CDR2 FQGTGA. The length of the CDR3 is 14 residues. The CDR3 region has the DNA TGTGCCAGCAGCTCCACAGGGAGGGCGAGGTCCCAGTACTTC. It yields the protein CASSSTGRARSQYF.

The chain carries TRBV24-1 and TRBJ2-2; D gene ambiguous. The V and J ends lost 1 base and 7 bases respectively, with 12 bases between them. The CDR3 runs 15 residues. Germline CDR1 reads KGHDR; CDR2 reads SFDVKD. This chain's CDR3 is CATSDLGQDGGELFF. In DNA form, the CDR3 reads TGTGCCACCAGTGATTTAGGCCAGGATGGCGGGGAGCTGTTTTTT.

This clonotype was picked up many times. The CDR3 spells CSVAQGLGSGYTF. CDR3 nucleotides: TGCAGCGTAGCTCAGGGGTTAGGATCGGGCTACACCTTC. The rearrangement links TRBV29-1 to TRBJ1-2; possibly TRBD1 for D (6 bases). Germline CDR1 is SQVTM and CDR2 is ANQGSEA. CDR3 size: 13 residues. The V end lost 6 bases, the J end lost 8 bases, and 19 bases lay between the germline ends.

This clonotype was counted only a few times. CDR3 sequence (DNA): TGCGCCAGCAGCCCTTCGGGGACTAGCGGTCCCTACAATGAGCAGTTCTTC. Protein product: CASSPSGTSGPYNEQFF. The chain is built from TRBV5-1 and TRBJ2-1; 11 positions match TRBD2. The V gene end was trimmed by 4 bases and the J gene end by 2 bases; junction bases not matched to a gene: 8. The V gene's germline CDR1 is SGHRS and CDR2 YFSETQ. CDR3 length: 17 residues. The whole variable domain, remainder taken from reference TRBV5-1 and TRBJ2-1, is KAGVTQTPRYLIKTRGQQVTLSCSPISGHRSVSWYQQTPGQGLQFLFEYFSETQRNKGNFPGRFSGRQFSNSRSEMNVSTLELGDSALYLCASSPSGTSGPYNEQFFGPGTRLTVL.

There are many counts of this clonotype. The junction differs from germline at one of its ends, possibly a read error. V usage is TRBV7-9 and J usage is TRBJ1-1; D not certain. The germline V gene has CDR1 SEHNR and CDR2 FQNEAQ (reference sequence). This CDR3 contains 12 residues. The CDR3 nucleotides are TGTGCCAGCAGCTTAGCGGGAGGACGGGTATCCTTT. This sequence encodes CASSLAGGRVSF.

V usage is TRBV7-9 and J usage is TRBJ2-2; D may be TRBD1 (5 bases). The germline V and J ends were trimmed by 5 bases and 1 base, with 11 bases remaining between them. Germline V gives CDR1 SEHNR, CDR2 FQNEAQ (reference sequence). The CDR3 runs to 15 residues. CDR3 in amino acids: CASSLFTGNTGELFF. CDR3 sequence (DNA): TGTGCCAGCAGCCTATTTACAGGGAACACCGGGGAGCTGTTTTTT. Drawing the rest from reference TRBV7-9 and TRBJ2-2, the complete variable domain is DTGVSQNPRHKITKRGQNVTFRCDPISEHNRLYWYRQTLGQGPEFLTYFQNEAQLEKSRLLSDRFSAERPKGSFSTLEIQRTEQGDSAMYLCASSLFTGNTGELFFGEGSRLTVL.

The genes are TRBV10-1 and TRBJ2-7, with D perhaps TRBD2 (5 bases). V lost 8 bases and J 3 bases, leaving 17 bases between the germline ends. CDR1 and CDR2 from the germline V gene are WNHNN and SYGVQD (reference sequence). There are 14 residues in the CDR3. The CDR3 here is CASGPGTPRYEQYF. CDR3 DNA sequence: TGCGCCAGCGGTCCGGGAACACCCCGCTACGAGCAGTACTTC.

This clonotype has just a few counts. The chain joins TRBV9 to TRBJ2-3; D assignment may be TRBD1 or TRBD2 (5 bases each). CDR1 is SGDLS, CDR2 YYNGEE, per germline. Trimming removed 4 bases from V and 9 bases from J, with 24 bases in between. The CDR3 is 16 amino acids. CDR3 sequence (DNA): TGTGCCAGCAGCTCGGGGACGGGCGAGCACAGATGGACGCAGTATTTT. Protein product: CASSSGTGEHRWTQYF.

V is TRBV20-1 and J is TRBJ2-2, with D perhaps matching TRBD1 or TRBD2 (5 bases each). The CDR3 is 18 residues long. Deletions cut 4 bases from V and 4 bases from J, with 25 bases between. The germline V gene encodes CDR1 DFQATT and CDR2 SNEGSKA (reference sequence). CDR3 sequence (DNA): TGCAGTGCTACTAAACGGGACGCCGGGCCTGCGGGCACCGGGGAGCTGTTTTTT. This encodes CSATKRDAGPAGTGELFF.

This clonotype was counted only a few times. The CDR3 region has the DNA TGTGCCAGCAGTTACTTCCTGGACAGGGCGAGTAGCTCCTACAATGAGCAGTTCTTC. This codes for CASSYFLDRASSSYNEQFF. The chain couples TRBV6-2 or TRBV6-3 to TRBJ2-1, with 8 bases fitting TRBD1. The CDR3 is 19 amino acids. Germline V lookup: CDR1 MNHEY, CDR2 SVGEGT. With V trimmed by 1 base and J by 0 bases, 11 bases remained unmatched.

The chain links TRBV18 to TRBJ2-1; 10 nucleotides align to TRBD2. Trimming at V came to 3 bases and at J to 8 bases, leaving 7 bases not matched to a gene. The CDR3 is made up of 15 amino acids. Per the germline V gene, CDR1 is KGHSH and CDR2 is LQKENI. As DNA, the CDR3 is TGTGCCAGCTCACCGCCCAGCGGGGGGGATTATGAGCAGTTCTTC. This gives the protein CASSPPSGGDYEQFF.

The chain recombines TRBV20-1 with TRBJ2-5, with D tentatively TRBD1 (6 bases). Germline CDR1 and CDR2: DFQATT and SNEGSKA (reference sequence). The CDR3 is 15 residues long. The germline V and J ends were trimmed by 6 bases and 2 bases, with 19 bases remaining between them. The CDR3 nucleotides read TGCAGTGCCCCCGACTGGACAGATAGACAAGAGACCCAGTACTTC. This codes for CSAPDWTDRQETQYF.

This clonotype came up a few times. The chain joins TRBV20-1 to TRBJ2-3; 15 bases fit TRBD2. In germline, CDR1 is DFQATT, CDR2 SNEGSKA (reference sequence). The ends lost 6 bases at V and 0 bases at J; junction bases unmatched: 4. CDR3 length: 16 residues. CDR3 nucleotide sequence: TGCAGTGCCCGAGGACTAGCGGGGGGGAGCACAGATACGCAGTATTTT. Residues: CSARGLAGGSTDTQYF.

This chain connects TRBV20-1 to TRBJ2-7; 8 bases map to TRBD1. Trimming at V came to 0 bases and at J to 2 bases, leaving 6 bases not matched to a gene. There are 15 residues in the CDR3. The V gene's germline CDR1 is DFQATT and CDR2 SNEGSKA (reference sequence). CDR3 protein: CSARDRTGNPYEQYF. DNA of the CDR3: TGCAGTGCTAGAGATAGGACAGGGAATCCCTACGAGCAGTACTTC.

This clonotype was seen many times. The CDR3 region has the DNA TGTGCCAGCAGGAGGACAGGGGCTGAAGCTTTCTTT. It yields the protein CASRRTGAEAFF. V usage is TRBV12-3 or TRBV12-4 and J usage is TRBJ1-1; 9 bases are shared with TRBD1. The CDR3 spans 12 residues. The V and J ends lost 6 bases and 6 bases, in that order; junction bases with no gene match: 2.

In this sample, this clonotype turned up many times. This chain links TRBV20-1 with TRBJ1-1; 7 bases match TRBD1. The CDR3 has 14 amino acids. Germline V lookup: CDR1 DFQATT, CDR2 SNEGSKA (reference sequence). Germline trimming cut 6 bases from V and 1 base from J; bases unmatched to any gene: 8. The CDR3 is CSAHPGQSNTEAFF. Written as DNA, the CDR3 is TGCAGTGCCCATCCGGGACAGTCGAACACTGAAGCTTTCTTT.

In its sample, this clonotype was seen many times. This chain connects TRBV12-3 or TRBV12-4 to TRBJ2-1; 8 bases agree with TRBD1. The V and J ends lost 4 bases and 7 bases, in that order; junction bases with no gene match: 6. The CDR3 spans 14 residues. The CDR3 is CASSWTGTLNEQFF. Written as DNA, the CDR3 is TGTGCCAGCAGTTGGACAGGGACCCTAAATGAGCAGTTCTTC.

There are a few counts of this clonotype. This sequence joins TRBV7-2 and TRBJ2-2; D is ambiguous. Germline-derived CDR1 and CDR2 are SGHTA and FQGNSA. CDR3 length equals 15 residues. V shed 5 bases and J shed 1 base, with 11 bases lying between them. CDR3 amino acids: CASSLETLNTGELFF. DNA for the CDR3: TGTGCCAGCAGCCTTGAAACCTTGAACACCGGGGAGCTGTTTTTT.

This clonotype was seen more than once but under ten times. This chain links TRBV28 with TRBJ2-3; TRBD2 might be the D (5 bases). The CDR3 consists of 14 residues. Trimming pared 4 bases from V and 2 bases from J, leaving 10 bases between. Germline values: CDR1 MDHEN, CDR2 SYDVKM. CDR3 residues: CASSSGRHTDTQYF. The CDR3 DNA reads as TGTGCCAGCAGTTCGGGGAGACACACAGATACGCAGTATTTT.

This clonotype was observed at least ten times. V usage is TRBV7-2 and J usage is TRBJ1-1, with D possibly TRBD1 on 6 matching bases. This CDR3 contains 17 residues. CDR1 is SGHTA and CDR2 is FQGNSA in the germline V gene. V gave up 1 base and J gave up 0 bases, with 15 bases separating them. The CDR3 loop reads CASSLGGQLVMNTEAFF. CDR3 sequence (DNA): TGTGCCAGCAGCTTAGGTGGACAGCTAGTCATGAACACTGAAGCTTTCTTT.